What follows are 29 T cell receptor beta chains derived from one specimen sequenced in a study of T cells in localized non-small cell lung cancer (dated by TCRdb to 2018 to 2020). Library creation used the immunoSEQ multiplex PCR assay. TCRdb mirrors the immuneACCESS table, restricted to in-frame sequences. Some clones are absent from its copies; in checked studies, under half trace to an unresolved V gene, and the reason for the others is unknown. In this sample the table shows 20,000 to 25,000 clones, roughly nine tenths of which occur a single time. The ten largest clones represent around a fifth of the sample. This specimen consisted of peripheral blood, obtained before any cancer treatment. These receptors all come from a man aged 35-75 years with stage I squamous cell lung carcinoma.

This clone was seen a handful of times. The gene calls are TRBV5-1 and TRBJ1-1; D ambiguous. Germline values: CDR1 SGHRS, CDR2 YFSETQ. The CDR3 is 14 amino acids. V gave up 2 bases and J gave up 5 bases, with 13 bases separating them. CDR3: CASSLGSGKTEAFF. CDR3 sequence (DNA): TGCGCCAGCAGCTTAGGGTCGGGAAAAACTGAAGCTTTCTTT. The variable domain in full, with the rest retrieved from reference TRBV5-1 and TRBJ1-1, is KAGVTQTPRYLIKTRGQQVTLSCSPISGHRSVSWYQQTPGQGLQFLFEYFSETQRNKGNFPGRFSGRQFSNSRSEMNVSTLELGDSALYLCASSLGSGKTEAFFGQGTRLTVV.

The chain combines TRBV6-5 with TRBJ1-2; TRBD1 agrees at 7 bases. With 4 bases clipped from V and 8 bases from J, the junction kept 7 bases outside the gene matches. The germline CDR1 and CDR2 sequences are MNHEY and SVGAGI. This CDR3 contains 13 residues. The CDR3 DNA reads as TGTGCCAGCAGTTCCCAGGGGGAGAGAGGCTACACCTTC. Translating gives CASSSQGERGYTF.

This clone appeared once. The rearrangement links TRBV15 to TRBJ1-2; 7 bases fit TRBD1. V dropped 5 bases and J dropped 1; count of bases not matched to a gene: 7. Germline lookup yields CDR1 LNHNV and CDR2 YYDKDF (reference sequence). The CDR3 consists of 15 residues. Here the CDR3 DNA reads TGTGCCACCAGCGAGGGGGCGGGGGTTAACTATGGCTACACCTTC. Its translation: CATSEGAGVNYGYTF.

The chain recombines TRBV6-5 with TRBJ1-3; D is uncertain. The CDR3 has 13 residues. Germline values: CDR1 MNHEY, CDR2 SVGAGI. Trimming stripped 8 bases from V and 0 bases from J, with 8 bases between. CDR3 amino acids: CASRAGSGNTIYF. CDR3 sequence (DNA): TGTGCCAGCCGGGCCGGCTCTGGAAACACCATATATTTT.

The rearrangement joins TRBV5-5 to TRBJ1-1; D is unresolved. Trimming cost V 3 bases and J 1 base, with 10 bases left between them. CDR1 is SGHKS and CDR2 is YYEKEE in the germline V gene (reference sequence). The CDR3 contains 14 residues. The CDR3 coding sequence is TGTGCCAGCAGCTGGTCGTCACCGAACACTGAAGCTTTCTTT. This translates into CASSWSSPNTEAFF.

This chain links TRBV13 with TRBJ2-1; tentatively, D is TRBD2 (5 bases). Germline V gene data show CDR1 as PRHDT and CDR2 as FYEKMQ (reference sequence). Between the trimmed V and J ends, which lost 1 base and 6 bases, there was a span of 7 bases. The CDR3 contains 13 residues. The CDR3, as DNA: TGTGCCAGCAGCTTAGTAGCGTTCAATGAGCAGTTCTTC. This sequence encodes CASSLVAFNEQFF.

This rearrangement joins TRBV9 to TRBJ2-1; D is perhaps TRBD1 (5 bases). The V gene's germline CDR1 is SGDLS and CDR2 YYNGEE. V lost 0 bases and J lost 0, with 7 bases in between. CDR3 length equals 15 residues. Here the CDR3 DNA reads TGTGCCAGCAGCGTAGCGACAGCCTCCTACAATGAGCAGTTCTTC. This sequence encodes CASSVATASYNEQFF.

The rearrangement joins TRBV11-2 to TRBJ2-3, with a weak D call TRBD1 (6 bases). The CDR3 is 14 amino acids. Trimming pared 3 bases from V and 6 bases from J, leaving 13 bases between. The germline V gene encodes CDR1 SGHAT and CDR2 FQNNGV. CDR3 loop: CASSFQIQGDTQYF. The CDR3 region has the DNA TGTGCCAGCAGCTTTCAGATCCAGGGGGATACGCAGTATTTT.

The rearrangement joins TRBV4-2 to TRBJ2-1; D is uncertain. Trimming left V 0 bases short and J 5 bases short, with 8 bases between. The CDR3 is 14 amino acids. The germline V gene has CDR1 LGHNA and CDR2 YNFKEQ. The CDR3, as DNA: TGTGCCAGCAGCCAAGAACGACCCAACAATGAGCAGTTCTTC. Translation gives CASSQERPNNEQFF.

The chain joins TRBV5-6 to TRBJ1-1; D might be TRBD1 (5 bases). The CDR3 covers 16 residues. Trimming stripped 4 bases from V and 0 bases from J, with 16 bases between. Germline CDR1 reads SGHDT; CDR2 reads YYEEEE. DNA for the CDR3: TGTGCCAGCAGCGCTGGGTGGGGCAGCTTGAACACTGAAGCTTTCTTT. This gives the protein CASSAGWGSLNTEAFF.

The chain uses TRBV11-1 and TRBJ2-2; a weak D match, TRBD1 (6 bases). Looked up from germline, CDR1 is SGHAT and CDR2 is FQDESV (reference sequence). The CDR3 is 19 residues long. V lost 2 bases and J lost 6, with 25 bases in between. For the CDR3, the DNA is TGTGCCAGCAGCTTACCCTATCCCCGGACAGAGGGGCGATCCGGGGAGCTGTTTTTT. Its protein product is CASSLPYPRTEGRSGELFF. Complete variable domain (other parts from reference TRBV11-1 and TRBJ2-2): EAEVAQSPRYKITEKSQAVAFWCDPISGHATLYWYRQILGQGPELLVQFQDESVVDDSQLPKDRFSAERLKGVDSTLKIQPAELGDSAMYLCASSLPYPRTEGRSGELFFGEGSRLTVL.

The CDR3 region has the DNA TGTGCCAGCAGTGGGGTCCGGGGGCGCGCAGCGGGGGCCTACCAAGAGACCCAGTACTTC. Its translation: CASSGVRGRAAGAYQETQYF. This chain joins TRBV2 and TRBJ2-5; 8 bases align to TRBD2. This CDR3 is built from 20 residues. After removal of 4 bases from V and 0 bases from J, the junction contained 19 bases not matched to a gene. Germline loops: CDR1 SNHLY, CDR2 FYNNEI.

The chain links TRBV30 to TRBJ1-6; D perhaps matches TRBD1 (5 bases). V dropped 2 bases and J dropped 9 bases, with 11 bases sitting between them. CDR1 is GTSNPN, CDR2 SVGIG, per germline (reference sequence). The CDR3 totals 13 residues. CDR3: CAWSYKGTSPLHF. The CDR3 DNA reads as TGTGCCTGGAGTTACAAGGGGACTTCACCCCTCCACTTT.

The chain couples TRBV5-1 to TRBJ1-6; TRBD1 matches at 9 bases. The V segment lost 1 base and the J segment 9 bases; nucleotides outside the gene matches: 5. The CDR3 spans 15 residues. Germline lookup yields CDR1 SGHRS and CDR2 YFSETQ. The CDR3 DNA is TGCGCCAGCAGCTTGCAGGGACAGGGTGCTTCACCCCTCCACTTT. Protein: CASSLQGQGASPLHF.

The V and J genes are TRBV9 and TRBJ1-4; tentatively, D is TRBD1 (5 bases). Per germline, CDR1 SGDLS and CDR2 YYNGEE. The germline V and J ends were trimmed by 2 bases and 2 bases, with 7 bases remaining between them. The CDR3 spans 14 residues. In DNA, the CDR3 is TGTGCCAGCAGCGTCCGGGACACTAATGAAAAACTGTTTTTT. The encoded protein is CASSVRDTNEKLFF.

The V call is TRBV5-4, the J call TRBJ1-1; D is ambiguous. Germline CDR1 reads SGHNT; CDR2 reads YYREEE (reference sequence). The CDR3 consists of 13 residues. With 1 base removed from V and 4 bases from J, the gap between germline ends came to 8 bases. The CDR3 region is CASSLSVATEAFF. CDR3 sequence (DNA): TGTGCCAGCAGCTTGAGTGTCGCCACTGAAGCTTTCTTT. Looking up the rest from reference TRBV5-4 and TRBJ1-1 gives the full variable domain: ETGVTQSPTHLIKTRGQQVTLRCSSQSGHNTVSWYQQALGQGPQFIFQYYREEENGRGNFPPRFSGLQFPNYSSELNVNALELDDSALYLCASSLSVATEAFFGQGTRLTVV.

J is TRBJ2-5 and V is TRBV30, with D possibly matching TRBD2 (5 bases). The CDR3 runs to 10 residues. The V gene lost 8 bases and the J gene lost 7 bases, with 11 bases spanning the gap. The germline V gene has CDR1 GTSNPN and CDR2 SVGIG (reference sequence). The CDR3 DNA follows: TGTGCCGGAGGAGAGGGGACCCAGTACTTC. Its protein is CAGGEGTQYF. The variable domain in full, completed from reference TRBV30 and TRBJ2-5, reads SQTIHQWPATLVQPVGSPLSLECTVEGTSNPNLYWYRQAAGRGLQLLFYSVGIGQISSEVPQNLSASRPQDRQFILSSKKLLLSDSGFYLCAGGEGTQYFGPGTRLLVL.

V gene TRBV6-5 combines with J gene TRBJ2-5, with TRBD1 matching over 7 bases. Unmatched junction bases numbered 4, after V lost 5 bases and J lost 1 base. From germline, CDR1 is MNHEY and CDR2 SVGAGI. This CDR3 contains 14 residues. The CDR3 DNA reads TGTGCCAGCAGTCAATCAGGGGGCCAAGAGACCCAGTACTTC. Its translation: CASSQSGGQETQYF.

The genes are TRBV29-1 and TRBJ2-3, with D maybe TRBD1 (6 bases). The germline CDR1 and CDR2 sequences are SQVTM and ANQGSEA. This CDR3 is 13 amino acids long. The ends were cut back, 5 bases at V and 4 bases at J, with 13 bases in the middle. The CDR3 region is CSVKPTGADTQYF. The CDR3 region has the DNA TGCAGCGTTAAGCCGACAGGTGCAGATACGCAGTATTTT.

This chain connects TRBV19 to TRBJ2-3; 8 bases are shared with TRBD2. The CDR3 length is 16 residues. CDR1 and CDR2 from the germline V gene are LNHDA and SQIVND (reference sequence). The ends lost 5 bases at V and 3 bases at J; junction bases unmatched: 10. CDR3 amino acids: CASSSPQIAGTDTQYF. The DNA of the CDR3 is TGTGCCAGTAGTTCTCCCCAAATAGCGGGGACAGATACGCAGTATTTT.

This sequence joins TRBV4-1 and TRBJ1-1; no reliable D call. The CDR3 has 13 amino acids. The ends were cut back, 4 bases at V and 0 bases at J, with 6 bases in the middle. Per the germline V gene, CDR1 is MGHRA and CDR2 is YSYEKL. The DNA for the CDR3 is TGCGCCAGCAGCCCCTCAGTGAACACTGAAGCTTTCTTT. It yields the protein CASSPSVNTEAFF.

The V call is TRBV7-6, the J call TRBJ2-7, with 11 bases lining up with TRBD1. Germline V CDR1 and CDR2: SGHVS, FNYEAQ. Trimming took 1 base from V and 6 from J; bases not matched to a gene: 5. The length of the CDR3 is 15 residues. The CDR3 spells CASSLVGQGAGEQYF. The CDR3 DNA sequence: TGTGCCAGCAGCTTAGTAGGACAGGGGGCAGGCGAGCAGTACTTC.

A single count supports this clone. The chain joins TRBV27 to TRBJ2-2, with 9 nucleotides matching TRBD1. The CDR3 runs to 17 residues. CDR1 MNHEY and CDR2 SMNVEV come from the germline V gene (reference sequence). Germline trimming cut 6 bases from V and 5 bases from J; bases unmatched to any gene: 13. CDR3 amino acids: CASRPTGGPKGTGELFF. The CDR3 bases are TGTGCCAGCAGACCTACAGGGGGCCCGAAGGGAACCGGGGAGCTGTTTTTT.

This clone showed up just once. The chain carries TRBV9 and TRBJ2-1; 9 bases match TRBD1. Per germline, CDR1 SGDLS and CDR2 YYNGEE. Trimming cost V 0 bases and J 0 bases; bases outside gene matches: 1. CDR3 size: 16 residues. CDR3 sequence (DNA): TGTGCCAGCAGCGTAGCGACAGGGGGCTCCTACAATGAGCAGTTCTTC. This translates into CASSVATGGSYNEQFF.

The CDR3 DNA reads TGTGCCAGCAGCTTAGGACTAGCGGGGGGCTCATACCAAGAGACCCAGTACTTC. Translated, it gives CASSLGLAGGSYQETQYF. The chain couples TRBV7-3 to TRBJ2-5; 14 nucleotides agree with TRBD2. CDR3 length: 18 residues. Trimming took 2 bases from V and 0 from J; bases not matched to a gene: 5. CDR1 and CDR2 from the germline V gene are SGHTA and FQGTGA.

The J gene is TRBJ1-2, the V gene TRBV6-6, with 8 nucleotides matching TRBD1. The ends lost 8 bases at V and 4 bases at J; junction bases unmatched: 6. The CDR3 is 13 amino acids. CDR1 MNHNY and CDR2 SVGAGI come from the germline V gene (reference sequence). The CDR3 protein is CASGQGEGYGYTF. The CDR3 region has the DNA TGTGCCAGCGGACAGGGAGAAGGCTATGGCTACACCTTC.

In its sample, this clone was seen once. The chain carries TRBV6-5 and TRBJ1-5; tentative D call: TRBD1 (5 bases). Per the germline V gene, CDR1 is MNHEY and CDR2 is SVGAGI. The V gene lost 5 bases and the J gene lost 6 bases, with 14 bases spanning the gap. The CDR3 loop spans 14 amino acids. The CDR3 spells CASSRPGYRQPQHF. In DNA, the CDR3 is TGTGCCAGCAGTCGCCCAGGGTATCGTCAGCCCCAGCATTTT.

The chain joins TRBV9 to TRBJ1-2, with D possibly matching TRBD1 (5 bases). This CDR3 is built from 13 residues. Trimming left V 6 bases short and J 1 base short, with 10 bases between. Germline CDR1 reads SGDLS; CDR2 reads YYNGEE. The DNA for the CDR3 is TGTGCCAGCAACCGGGACCTTAACTATGGCTACACCTTC. Translation: CASNRDLNYGYTF.

The chain has TRBV25-1 and TRBJ1-1; D gene unclear. The CDR3 consists of 15 residues. Germline V gives CDR1 MGHDK, CDR2 SYGVNS. V dropped 6 bases and J dropped 4 bases, with 18 bases sitting between them. Here the CDR3 DNA reads TGTGCCAGCAGAACCCTGACCGACTCGAGCACTGAAGCTTTCTTT. It translates to CASRTLTDSSTEAFF.